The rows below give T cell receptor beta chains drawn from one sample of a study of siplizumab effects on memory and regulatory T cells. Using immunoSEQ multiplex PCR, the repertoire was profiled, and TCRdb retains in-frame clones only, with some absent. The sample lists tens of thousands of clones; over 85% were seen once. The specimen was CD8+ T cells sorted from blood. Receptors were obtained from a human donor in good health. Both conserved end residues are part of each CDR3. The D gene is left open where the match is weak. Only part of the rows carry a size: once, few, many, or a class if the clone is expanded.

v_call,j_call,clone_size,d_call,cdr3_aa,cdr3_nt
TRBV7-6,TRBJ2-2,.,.,CASSFSTGELFF,TGTGCCAGCAGCTTTTCCACCGGGGAGCTGTTTTTT
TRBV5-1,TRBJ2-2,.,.,CASSSQITNTGELFF,TGCGCCAGCAGCTCTCAGATAACGAACACCGGGGAGCTGTTTTTT
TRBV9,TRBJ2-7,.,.,CASSPMGESSYEQYF,TGTGCCAGCAGCCCCATGGGGGAGAGCTCCTACGAGCAGTACTTC
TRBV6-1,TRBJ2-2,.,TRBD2,CASPGGTGELFF,TGTGCCAGCCCGGGGGGCACCGGGGAGCTGTTTTTT
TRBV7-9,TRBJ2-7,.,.,CASSLETGVSGLEQYF,TGTGCCAGCAGCTTAGAGACGGGAGTTTCGGGTCTCGAGCAGTACTTC
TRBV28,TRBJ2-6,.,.,CASSSPVRSGANVLTF,TGTGCCAGCAGCTCCCCCGTAAGGTCTGGGGCCAACGTCCTGACTTTC
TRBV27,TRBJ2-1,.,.,CASSLSRGGYNEQFF,TGTGCCAGCAGTTTGTCTAGGGGTGGCTACAATGAGCAGTTCTTC
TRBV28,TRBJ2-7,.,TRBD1,CASSLKVAGTGKYF,TGTGCCAGCAGTTTAAAGGTTGCCGGGACAGGGAAATACTTC
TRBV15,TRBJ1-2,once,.,CATSRPIKGYGYTF,TGTGCCACCAGCAGGCCTATAAAGGGCTATGGCTACACCTTC
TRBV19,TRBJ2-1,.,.,CASSMGVRSYNEQFF,TGTGCCAGTAGTATGGGAGTACGCTCCTACAATGAGCAGTTCTTC
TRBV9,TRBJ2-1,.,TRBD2,CASSASGRGSYNEQFF,TGTGCCAGCAGCGCCAGCGGGAGAGGCTCCTACAATGAGCAGTTCTTC
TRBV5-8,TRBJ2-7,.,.,CASSLFHSQIGEQYF,TGTGCCAGCAGCTTGTTTCACTCCCAAATAGGCGAGCAGTACTTC
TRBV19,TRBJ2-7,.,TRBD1,CASATTGSSYEQYF,TGTGCCAGTGCGACGACAGGGAGCTCCTACGAGCAGTACTTC
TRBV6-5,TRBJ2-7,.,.,CASRGRDSEYF,TGTGCCAGCAGGGGCCGGGACTCGGAATACTTC
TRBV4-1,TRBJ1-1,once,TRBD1,CASSQAGQGFTEAFF,TGCGCCAGCAGCCAAGCGGGACAGGGATTCACTGAAGCTTTCTTT
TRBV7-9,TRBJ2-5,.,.,CASSLPGGWETQYF,TGTGCCAGCAGCTTACCCGGGGGCTGGGAGACCCAGTACTTC
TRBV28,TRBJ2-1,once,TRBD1,CASSFSDRSYNEQFF,TGTGCCAGCAGTTTTTCGGACAGGAGCTACAATGAGCAGTTCTTC
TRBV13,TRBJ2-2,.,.,CASSLFSGADGELFF,TGTGCCAGCAGCTTATTTTCAGGGGCGGACGGGGAGCTGTTTTTT
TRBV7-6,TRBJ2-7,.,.,CASSLPGSYEQYF,TGTGCCAGCAGCTTACCAGGTTCCTACGAGCAGTACTTC
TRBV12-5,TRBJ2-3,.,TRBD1,CASGLSRDRETTQYF,TGTGCTAGTGGCCTGTCCCGGGACAGGGAAACTACGCAGTATTTT